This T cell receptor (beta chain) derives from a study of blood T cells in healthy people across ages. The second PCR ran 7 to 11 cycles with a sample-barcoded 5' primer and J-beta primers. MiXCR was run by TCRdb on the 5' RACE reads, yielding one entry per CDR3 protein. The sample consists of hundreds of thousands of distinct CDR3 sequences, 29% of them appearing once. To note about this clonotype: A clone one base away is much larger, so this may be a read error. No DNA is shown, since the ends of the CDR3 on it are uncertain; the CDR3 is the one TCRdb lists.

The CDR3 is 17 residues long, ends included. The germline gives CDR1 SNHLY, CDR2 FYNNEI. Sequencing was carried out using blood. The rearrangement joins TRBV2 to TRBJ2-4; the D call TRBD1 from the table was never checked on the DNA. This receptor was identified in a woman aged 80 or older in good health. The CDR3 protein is CASSFARGSLAKNIEYF.